This TCR beta chain is from a study of beta chain features in type 1 diabetes. Overall study findings and caveats: Moderately but significantly shorter TCRB CDR3s were found in Type 1 diabetes patients in all four CD4+ subsets.

As regards this clone: As yet, its antigen is unknown.

J was trimmed by 4 bases and V by 4 bases; bases with no gene match: 6. The germline gives CDR1 MNHEY, CDR2 SVGAGI. There are 16 residues in the CDR3. TCRB transcripts that were expressed got sequenced, as all of the isolated RNA had been reverse transcribed. Using immunoSEQ multiplex PCR, the repertoire was profiled, and TCRdb retains in-frame clones only, with some absent. The sample gives a few hundred thousand clones, around 24% of which show up once; over 0.01% is in the top ten. The sequence was obtained from a woman in her 30s with type 1 diabetes. Sequenced sample: naive CD4+ T cells from blood. The rearrangement links TRBV6-5 to TRBJ2-6; 8 bases match TRBD1. The CDR3 is CASSFQGARGANVLTF. The CDR3 DNA follows: TGTGCCAGCAGTTTTCAGGGGGCGCGAGGGGCCAACGTCCTGACTTTC.